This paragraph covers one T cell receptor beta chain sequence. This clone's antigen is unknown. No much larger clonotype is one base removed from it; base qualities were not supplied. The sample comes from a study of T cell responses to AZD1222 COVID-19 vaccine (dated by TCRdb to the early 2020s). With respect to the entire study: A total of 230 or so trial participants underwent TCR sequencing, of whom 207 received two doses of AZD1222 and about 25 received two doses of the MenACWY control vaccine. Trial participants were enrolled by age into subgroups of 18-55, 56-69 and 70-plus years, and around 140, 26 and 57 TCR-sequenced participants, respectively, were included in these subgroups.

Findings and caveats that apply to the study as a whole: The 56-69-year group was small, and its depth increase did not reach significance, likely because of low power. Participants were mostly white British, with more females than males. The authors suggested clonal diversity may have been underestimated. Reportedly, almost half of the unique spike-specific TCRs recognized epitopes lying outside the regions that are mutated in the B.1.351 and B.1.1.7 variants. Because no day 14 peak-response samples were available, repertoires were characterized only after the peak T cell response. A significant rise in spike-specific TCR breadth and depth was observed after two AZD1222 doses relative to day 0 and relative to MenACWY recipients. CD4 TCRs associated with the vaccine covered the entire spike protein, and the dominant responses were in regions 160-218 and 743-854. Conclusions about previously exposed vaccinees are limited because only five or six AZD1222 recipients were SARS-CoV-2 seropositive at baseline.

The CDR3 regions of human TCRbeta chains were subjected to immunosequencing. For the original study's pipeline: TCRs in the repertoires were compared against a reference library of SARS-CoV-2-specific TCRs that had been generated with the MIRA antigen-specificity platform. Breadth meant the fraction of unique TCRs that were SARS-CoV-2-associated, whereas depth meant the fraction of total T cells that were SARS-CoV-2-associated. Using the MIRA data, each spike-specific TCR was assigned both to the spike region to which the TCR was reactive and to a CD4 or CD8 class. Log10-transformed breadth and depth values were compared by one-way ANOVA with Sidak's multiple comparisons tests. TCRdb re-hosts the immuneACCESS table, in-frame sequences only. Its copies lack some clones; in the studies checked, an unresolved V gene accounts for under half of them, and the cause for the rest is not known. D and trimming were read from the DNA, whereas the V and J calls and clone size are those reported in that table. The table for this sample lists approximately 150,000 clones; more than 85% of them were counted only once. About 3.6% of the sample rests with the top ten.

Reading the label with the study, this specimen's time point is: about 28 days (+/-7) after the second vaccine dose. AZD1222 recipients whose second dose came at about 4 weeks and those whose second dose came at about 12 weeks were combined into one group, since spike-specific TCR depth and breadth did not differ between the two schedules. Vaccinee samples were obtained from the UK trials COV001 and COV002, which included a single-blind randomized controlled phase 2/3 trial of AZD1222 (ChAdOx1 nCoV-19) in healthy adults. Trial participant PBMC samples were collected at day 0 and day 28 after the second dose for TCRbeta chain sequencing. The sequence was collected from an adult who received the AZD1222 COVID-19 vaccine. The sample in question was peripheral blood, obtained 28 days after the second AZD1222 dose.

The CDR3 reads CASSPFSVAKNIQYF. The DNA sequence follows: TGTGCCAGCAGCCCCTTCTCCGTAGCCAAAAACATTCAGTACTTC. The sequence joins TRBV9 to TRBJ2-4; the D gene identity is not certain. Taken from the germline V gene, the CDR1 and CDR2 loops are SGDLS and YYNGEE. V is clipped by 4 bases and J by 0 bases, and the sequence between their germline boundaries is 11 bases long. From its cysteine to its phenylalanine, the CDR3 spans 15 amino acids. Of all the DNA, just the CDR3 is kept, 45 bases in frame from base 1.